The present entry profiles one T cell receptor beta chain with its context. The antigen remains undetermined. A library of TCRbeta sequences, prepared with unique molecular identifiers, was generated. Each CDR3 protein gets one entry after TCRdb re-called the PCR reads with MiXCR. The repertoire holds about 470,000 distinct CDR3 sequences, with approximately 42% as singletons. Between the trimmed V and J ends, which lost 3 bases and 0 bases, there was a span of 10 bases. The CDR3 is 15 residues long. Looked up from germline, CDR1 is LGHNA and CDR2 is YNFKEQ. The sample originates from a study of T-cell reconstitution after alpha-beta-depleted transplantation in children. Broader study findings: It was surviving recipient T cells and thymic progenitors that gave some patients high TCRbeta diversity at day 60. Newly made T cells mostly supplied T-cell counts and diversity one year after transplant. Several hundred expanded graft clones reportedly supplied alpha-beta T cells about two months after transplant.

The V and J genes are TRBV4-2 and TRBJ2-3, with a weak D call TRBD2 (6 bases). This TCR was recovered from a girl aged 2-15 years with aplastic anemia, due to receive a stem cell transplant. The sequencing used PBMCs, collected before TCRalphabeta/CD19-depleted stem cell transplant. DNA for the CDR3: TGTGCCAGCAGCCAGGCGCTAGCGAGCACAGATACGCAGTATTTT. Translated: CASSQALASTDTQYF.